One T cell receptor beta chain is described in this entry. The clone's antigen remains unknown. Nothing much larger sits one base from this clone, and base qualities are not available. V sheds 7 bases and J sheds 5 bases, leaving 27 bases between their ends. From the cysteine up to the phenylalanine, the CDR3 has a length of 17 residues. Only the CDR3 portion is preserved as DNA: 51 bases, with reading frame beginning at the first base. For CDR1 and CDR2, the germline V gene lists MNHEY and SVGEGT. The sample originates from a study of blood T cell repertoires in COVID-19 (TCRdb year 2020). Regarding the study in general: Samples covering the acute and convalescent phases of COVID-19 were provided by collaborators in the United States, Italy and Spain. The material from the prospective study consisted of cDNA or gDNA derived from T cells, B-cell-depleted T cells, or PBMCs. The dataset comprised deeply sampled blood TCRbeta repertoires from subjects exposed to, actively infected with, or recovered from COVID-19. A freely available public database, intended as a resource for researchers studying the immune response to SARS-CoV-2, is where the repertoires were released. The samples were drawn from two sources: the first 160 participants of the ongoing ImmuneRACE study, and some 1,300 subjects contributed by 6 global collaborators. A de-identified subject ID, COVID-19 status, age in years and sex were almost always included in the sample metadata. Where available, HLA class I and class II types were obtained from metadata supplied by the sample provider rather than from assay-based typing.

The study at large found these results: The quantity of clinical and demographic metadata differed by source and by participant and was supplied without curation.

Whole blood was collected in K2EDTA tubes by collaborating institutions according to the institutions' own protocols. For TCRbeta analysis, collaborators shipped samples as frozen whole blood, isolated PBMCs, or DNA extracted from either of those sample types. TCRbeta CDR3 regions were amplified from genomic DNA by means of the immunoSEQ Assay, a bias-controlled multiplex PCR. In the paper's pipeline: The number of nucleated cells in each sample was estimated from the amplification of reference gene primers within the assay. Sequence reads were collapsed and filtered to measure the absolute abundance of every unique TCRbeta CDR3 rearrangement. For each sample, productive Simpson clonality was calculated as the square root of Simpson's diversity index across productive rearrangements. TCRdb carries this immuneACCESS record with in-frame sequences only. Its versions omit some clonotypes, under half of them owing to an unresolved V gene in the studies checked, with the rest unexplained. That table supplies the V and J calls and clone size; D and trimming were determined from the DNA. The table for this sample lists roughly 200,000 clones; 65% to 90% of them were counted only once. The ten top clones hold approximately 1.5% of the sample.

Sample: peripheral blood. Here the chain combines TRBV6-2 or TRBV6-3 and TRBJ2-7; TRBD2 is a possible D gene, resting on 6 matching bases. This TCR derives from a human donor in a cohort sampled during active COVID-19. CDR3 sequence: CASTPAGWRPRGNEQYF. The DNA sequence is TGTGCCAGCACCCCCGCCGGGTGGCGGCCCCGGGGGAACGAGCAGTACTTC.